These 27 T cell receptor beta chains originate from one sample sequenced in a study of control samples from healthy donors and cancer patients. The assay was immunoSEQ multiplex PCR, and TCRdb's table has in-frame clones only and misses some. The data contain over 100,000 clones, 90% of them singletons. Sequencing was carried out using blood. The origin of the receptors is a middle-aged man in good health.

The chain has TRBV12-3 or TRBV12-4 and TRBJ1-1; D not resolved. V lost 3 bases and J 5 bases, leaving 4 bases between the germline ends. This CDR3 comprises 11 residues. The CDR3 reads CASSFMTEAFF. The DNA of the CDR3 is TGTGCCAGCAGTTTCATGACTGAAGCTTTCTTT.

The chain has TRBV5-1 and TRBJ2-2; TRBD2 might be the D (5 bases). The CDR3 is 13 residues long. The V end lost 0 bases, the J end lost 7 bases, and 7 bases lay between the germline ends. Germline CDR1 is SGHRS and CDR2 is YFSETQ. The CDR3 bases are TGCGCCAGCAGCTTGGTACGGGACGGGGAGCTGTTTTTT. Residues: CASSLVRDGELFF. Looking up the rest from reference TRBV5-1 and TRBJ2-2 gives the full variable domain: KAGVTQTPRYLIKTRGQQVTLSCSPISGHRSVSWYQQTPGQGLQFLFEYFSETQRNKGNFPGRFSGRQFSNSRSEMNVSTLELGDSALYLCASSLVRDGELFFGEGSRLTVL.

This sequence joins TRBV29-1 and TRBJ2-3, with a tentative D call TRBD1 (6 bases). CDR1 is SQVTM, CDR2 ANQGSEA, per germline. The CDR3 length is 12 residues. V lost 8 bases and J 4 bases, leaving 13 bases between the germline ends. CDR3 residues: CSTRGIPDTQYF. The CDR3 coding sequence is TGCAGCACCAGGGGAATTCCAGATACGCAGTATTTT.

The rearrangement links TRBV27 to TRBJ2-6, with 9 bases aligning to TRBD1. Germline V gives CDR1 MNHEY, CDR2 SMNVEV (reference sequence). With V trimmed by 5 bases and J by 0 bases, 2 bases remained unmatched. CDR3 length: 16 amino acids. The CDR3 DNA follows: TGTGCCAGCAGTCGGGACAGGGCCTCTGGGGCCAACGTCCTGACTTTC. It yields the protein CASSRDRASGANVLTF.

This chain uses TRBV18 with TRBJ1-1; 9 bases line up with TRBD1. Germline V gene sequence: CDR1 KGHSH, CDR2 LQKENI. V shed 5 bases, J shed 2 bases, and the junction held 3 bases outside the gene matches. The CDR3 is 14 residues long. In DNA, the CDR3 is TGTGCCAGCTCATGGGGACAGGGTAACACTGAAGCTTTCTTT. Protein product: CASSWGQGNTEAFF.

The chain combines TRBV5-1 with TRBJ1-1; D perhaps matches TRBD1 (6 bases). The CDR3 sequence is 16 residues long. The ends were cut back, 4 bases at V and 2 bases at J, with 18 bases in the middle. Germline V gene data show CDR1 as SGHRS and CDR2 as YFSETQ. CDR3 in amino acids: CASSGGLSRVNTEAFF. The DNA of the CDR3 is TGCGCCAGCAGCGGGGGCCTTAGTAGGGTAAACACTGAAGCTTTCTTT. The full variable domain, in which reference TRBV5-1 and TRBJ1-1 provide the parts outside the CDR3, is KAGVTQTPRYLIKTRGQQVTLSCSPISGHRSVSWYQQTPGQGLQFLFEYFSETQRNKGNFPGRFSGRQFSNSRSEMNVSTLELGDSALYLCASSGGLSRVNTEAFFGQGTRLTVV.

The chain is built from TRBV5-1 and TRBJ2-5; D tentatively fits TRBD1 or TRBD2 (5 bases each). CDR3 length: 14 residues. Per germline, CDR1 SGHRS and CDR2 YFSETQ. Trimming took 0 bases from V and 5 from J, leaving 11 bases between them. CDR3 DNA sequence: TGCGCCAGCAGCTTGGGGGGGAAAGAGGAGACCCAGTACTTC. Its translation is CASSLGGKEETQYF.

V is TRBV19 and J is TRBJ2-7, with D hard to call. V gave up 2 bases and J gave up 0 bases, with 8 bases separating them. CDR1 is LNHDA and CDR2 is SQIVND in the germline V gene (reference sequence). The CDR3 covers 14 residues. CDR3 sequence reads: CASSIYGFSYEQYF. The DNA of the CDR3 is TGTGCCAGTAGTATATACGGGTTCTCCTACGAGCAGTACTTC. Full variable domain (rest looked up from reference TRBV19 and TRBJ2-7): DGGITQSPKYLFRKEGQNVTLSCEQNLNHDAMYWYRQDPGQGLRLIYYSQIVNDFQKGDIAEGYSVSREKKESFPLTVTSAQKNPTAFYLCASSIYGFSYEQYFGPGTRLTVT.

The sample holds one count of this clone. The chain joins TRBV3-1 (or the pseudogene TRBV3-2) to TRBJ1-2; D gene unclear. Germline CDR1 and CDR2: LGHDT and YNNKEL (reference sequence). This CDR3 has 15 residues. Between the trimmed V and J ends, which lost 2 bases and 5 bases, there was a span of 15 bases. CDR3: CASSQPLSGLYGYTF. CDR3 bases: TGTGCCAGCAGCCAACCCCTATCGGGCCTTTATGGCTACACCTTC.

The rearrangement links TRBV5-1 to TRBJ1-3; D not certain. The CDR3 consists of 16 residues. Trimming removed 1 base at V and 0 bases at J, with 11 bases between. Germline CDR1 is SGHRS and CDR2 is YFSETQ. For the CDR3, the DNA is TGCGCCAGCAGCTTGACGGCTACTAGCTCTGGAAACACCATATATTTT. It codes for CASSLTATSSGNTIYF.

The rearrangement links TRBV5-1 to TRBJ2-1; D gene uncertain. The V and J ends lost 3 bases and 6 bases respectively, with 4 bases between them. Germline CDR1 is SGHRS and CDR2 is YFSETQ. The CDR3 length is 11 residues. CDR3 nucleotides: TGCGCCAGCAGCTCGATCAATGAGCAGTTCTTC. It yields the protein CASSSINEQFF.

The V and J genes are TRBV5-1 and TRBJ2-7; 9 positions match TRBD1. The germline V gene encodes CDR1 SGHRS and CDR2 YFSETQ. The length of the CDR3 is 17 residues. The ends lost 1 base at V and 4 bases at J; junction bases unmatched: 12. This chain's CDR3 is CASSLNPPGQGLYEQYF. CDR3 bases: TGCGCCAGCAGCTTGAACCCTCCGGGACAGGGATTGTACGAGCAGTACTTC. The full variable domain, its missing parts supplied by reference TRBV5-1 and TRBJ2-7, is KAGVTQTPRYLIKTRGQQVTLSCSPISGHRSVSWYQQTPGQGLQFLFEYFSETQRNKGNFPGRFSGRQFSNSRSEMNVSTLELGDSALYLCASSLNPPGQGLYEQYFGPGTRLTVT.

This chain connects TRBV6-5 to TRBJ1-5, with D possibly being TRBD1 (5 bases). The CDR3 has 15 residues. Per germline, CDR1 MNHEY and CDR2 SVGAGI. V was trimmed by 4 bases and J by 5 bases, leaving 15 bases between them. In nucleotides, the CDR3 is TGTGCCAGCAGTTTTCTGCGAGGGGTTGATCAGCCCCAGCATTTT. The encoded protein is CASSFLRGVDQPQHF.

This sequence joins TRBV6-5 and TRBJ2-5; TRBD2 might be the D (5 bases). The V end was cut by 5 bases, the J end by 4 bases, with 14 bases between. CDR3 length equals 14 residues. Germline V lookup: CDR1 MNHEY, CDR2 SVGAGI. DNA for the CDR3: TGTGCCAGCAGTAAGAGTAGTGGGAGAGAGACCCAGTACTTC. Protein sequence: CASSKSSGRETQYF.

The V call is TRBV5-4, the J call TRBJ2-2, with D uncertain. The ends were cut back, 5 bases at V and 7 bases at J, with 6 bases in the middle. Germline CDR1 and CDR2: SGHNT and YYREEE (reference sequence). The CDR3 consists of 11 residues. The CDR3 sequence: CASRGFGELFF. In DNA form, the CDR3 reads TGTGCCAGCAGAGGGTTCGGGGAGCTGTTTTTT.

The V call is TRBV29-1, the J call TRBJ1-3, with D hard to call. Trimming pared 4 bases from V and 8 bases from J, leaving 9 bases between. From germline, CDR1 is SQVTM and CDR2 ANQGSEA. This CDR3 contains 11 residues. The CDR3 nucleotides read TGCAGCGTTGGGTTTGGGGACACCATATATTTT. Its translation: CSVGFGDTIYF.

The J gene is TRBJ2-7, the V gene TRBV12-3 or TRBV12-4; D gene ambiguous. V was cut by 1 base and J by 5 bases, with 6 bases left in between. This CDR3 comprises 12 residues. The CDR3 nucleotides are TGTGCCAGCAGTTTAGGGGGAAACGAGCAGTACTTC. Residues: CASSLGGNEQYF.

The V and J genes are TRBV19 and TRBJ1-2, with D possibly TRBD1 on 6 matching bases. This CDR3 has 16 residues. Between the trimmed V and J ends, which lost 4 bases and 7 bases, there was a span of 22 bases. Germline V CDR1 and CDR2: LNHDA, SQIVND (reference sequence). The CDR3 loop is CASSTPQGPLGGGYTF. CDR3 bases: TGTGCCAGTAGTACCCCCCAGGGGCCCCTCGGTGGTGGCTACACCTTC.

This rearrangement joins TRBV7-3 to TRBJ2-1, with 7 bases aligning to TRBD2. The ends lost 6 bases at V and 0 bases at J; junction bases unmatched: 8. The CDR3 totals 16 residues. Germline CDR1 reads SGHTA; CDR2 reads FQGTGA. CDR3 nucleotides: TGTGCCAGCAGTCCCGGGGGGTCTAGCTCCTACAATGAGCAGTTCTTC. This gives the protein CASSPGGSSSYNEQFF.

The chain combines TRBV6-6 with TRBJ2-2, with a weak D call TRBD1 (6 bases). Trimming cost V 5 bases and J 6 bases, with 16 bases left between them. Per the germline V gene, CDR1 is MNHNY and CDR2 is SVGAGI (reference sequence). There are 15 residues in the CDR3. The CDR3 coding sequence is TGTGCCAGCAGTAGTCCCCAACAGGGCTCCGGGGAGCTGTTTTTT. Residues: CASSSPQQGSGELFF.

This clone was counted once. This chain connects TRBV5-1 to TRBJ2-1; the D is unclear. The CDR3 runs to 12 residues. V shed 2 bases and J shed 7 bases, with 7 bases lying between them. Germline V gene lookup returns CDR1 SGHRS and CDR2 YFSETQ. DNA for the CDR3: TGCGCCAGCAGCTTATCAAGAAATGAGCAGTTCTTC. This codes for CASSLSRNEQFF.

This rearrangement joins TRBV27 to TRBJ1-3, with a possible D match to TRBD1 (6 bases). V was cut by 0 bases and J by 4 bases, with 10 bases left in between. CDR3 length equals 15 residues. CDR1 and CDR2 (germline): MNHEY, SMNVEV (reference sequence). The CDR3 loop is CASSLSQGTGNTIYF. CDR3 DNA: TGTGCCAGCAGTTTATCGCAGGGGACGGGAAACACCATATATTTT.

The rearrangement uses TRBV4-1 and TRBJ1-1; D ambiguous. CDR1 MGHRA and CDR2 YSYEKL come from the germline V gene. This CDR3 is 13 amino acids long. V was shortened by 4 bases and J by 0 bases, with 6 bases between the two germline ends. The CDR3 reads CASSLSVNTEAFF. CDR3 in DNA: TGCGCCAGCAGCCTTTCCGTGAACACTGAAGCTTTCTTT.

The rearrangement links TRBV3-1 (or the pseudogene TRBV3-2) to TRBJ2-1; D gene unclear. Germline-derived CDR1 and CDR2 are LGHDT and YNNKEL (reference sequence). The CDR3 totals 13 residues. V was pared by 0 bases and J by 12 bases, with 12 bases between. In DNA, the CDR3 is TGTGCCAGCAGCCAAGATCTAAGTATCGGGCAGTTCTTC. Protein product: CASSQDLSIGQFF.

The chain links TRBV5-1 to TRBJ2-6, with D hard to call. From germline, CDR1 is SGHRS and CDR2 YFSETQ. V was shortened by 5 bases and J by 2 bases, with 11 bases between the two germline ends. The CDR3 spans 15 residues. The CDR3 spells CASRFEAAGANVLTF. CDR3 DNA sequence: TGCGCCAGCAGGTTCGAGGCGGCTGGGGCCAACGTCCTGACTTTC.

In nucleotides, the CDR3 is TGCGCCACCCGACAGGGGGCGCAAGGGGCCAACGTCCTGACTTTC. It translates to CATRQGAQGANVLTF. This chain joins TRBV5-1 and TRBJ2-6; TRBD1 matches 10 bases. The germline gives CDR1 SGHRS, CDR2 YFSETQ. CDR3 size: 15 residues. After removal of 9 bases from V and 4 bases from J, the junction contained 7 bases not matched to a gene.

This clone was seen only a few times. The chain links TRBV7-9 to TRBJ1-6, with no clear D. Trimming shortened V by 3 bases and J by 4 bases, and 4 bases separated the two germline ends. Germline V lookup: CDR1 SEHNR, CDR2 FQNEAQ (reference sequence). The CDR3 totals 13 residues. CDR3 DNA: TGTGCCAGCAGCTTGAGTTATAATTCACCCCTCCACTTT. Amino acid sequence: CASSLSYNSPLHF. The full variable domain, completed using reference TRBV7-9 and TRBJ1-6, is DTGVSQNPRHKITKRGQNVTFRCDPISEHNRLYWYRQTLGQGPEFLTYFQNEAQLEKSRLLSDRFSAERPKGSFSTLEIQRTEQGDSAMYLCASSLSYNSPLHFGNGTRLTVT.